What follows are 20 T cell receptor beta chains derived from one specimen sequenced in a study of blood T cell repertoires in COVID-19. TCRdb keeps only in-frame clones here, not all; method: immunoSEQ multiplex PCR. Of around 180,000 clones in the sample, 88% were seen once. Source material: peripheral blood. Receptors originate from a woman aged 25 to 45 with acute or convalescent COVID-19.

This chain connects TRBV11-2 to TRBJ2-2; no reliable D call. V was cut by 5 bases and J by 13 bases, with 20 bases left in between. CDR1 and CDR2 (germline): SGHAT, FQNNGV. The CDR3 has 14 residues. The CDR3 here is CASSVVSETLGLFF. DNA of the CDR3: TGTGCCAGCAGCGTCGTCTCTGAGACGCTAGGGCTGTTTTTT.

The chain is built from TRBV7-9 and TRBJ2-3; 7 bases align to TRBD2. After removal of 2 bases from V and 5 bases from J, the junction contained 7 bases not matched to a gene. Germline values: CDR1 SEHNR, CDR2 FQNEAQ (reference sequence). The CDR3 length is 15 residues. The CDR3 sequence is CASSLWAGEEDTQYF. The CDR3, as DNA: TGTGCCAGCAGCTTATGGGCGGGAGAGGAAGATACGCAGTATTTT.

The chain links TRBV28 to TRBJ1-2, with unresolved D. In germline, CDR1 is MDHEN, CDR2 SYDVKM. The V gene lost 5 bases and the J gene lost 5 bases, with 6 bases spanning the gap. This CDR3 region has 11 residues. As DNA, the CDR3 is TGTGCCAGCAGTACTATGTATGGCTACACCTTC. This translates into CASSTMYGYTF.

The genes are TRBV4-1 and TRBJ2-1; 9 bases agree with TRBD2. V was clipped by 0 bases and J by 10 bases; unmatched bases: 4. This CDR3 spans 14 amino acids. Germline values: CDR1 MGHRA, CDR2 YSYEKL. Here the CDR3 DNA reads TGCGCCAGCAGCCAAGAAATAGCGGGAGTCGAGCAGTTCTTC. Encoded protein: CASSQEIAGVEQFF.

The rearrangement links TRBV7-2 to TRBJ1-5; 7 positions agree with TRBD1. Germline V CDR1 and CDR2: SGHTA, FQGNSA. The V segment lost 5 bases and the J segment 4 bases; nucleotides outside the gene matches: 2. The CDR3 loop spans 13 amino acids. The CDR3 coding sequence is TGTGCCAGCAGCAGGGGGCCTAATCAGCCCCAGCATTTT. Amino acid sequence: CASSRGPNQPQHF.

This sequence joins TRBV28 and TRBJ1-2; D is unresolved. CDR1 and CDR2 from the germline V gene are MDHEN and SYDVKM. The CDR3 is 11 residues long. Between the trimmed V and J ends, which lost 10 bases and 11 bases, there was a span of 17 bases. The CDR3 region is CATKQGGMYTF. The CDR3 DNA is TGTGCCACGAAACAAGGAGGAATGTACACCTTC.

The chain combines TRBV2 with TRBJ2-3; D might be TRBD1 (6 bases). The V gene lost 10 bases and the J gene lost 2 bases, with 10 bases spanning the gap. Germline V gives CDR1 SNHLY, CDR2 FYNNEI. This CDR3 contains 12 residues. The CDR3 nucleotides read TGTGCCACCGGACAGCACACAGATACGCAGTATTTT. Protein: CATGQHTDTQYF.

The chain recombines TRBV6-6 with TRBJ1-2; D gene ambiguous. The CDR3 runs to 14 residues. The V and J ends lost 6 bases and 0 bases respectively, with 11 bases between them. The germline CDR1 and CDR2 sequences are MNHNY and SVGAGI (reference sequence). DNA for the CDR3: TGTGCCAGCAGGTATCTTCCGGCTAACTATGGCTACACCTTC. Translation: CASRYLPANYGYTF.

This clone appeared once. The J gene is TRBJ2-2, the V gene TRBV4-1; possible D gene TRBD2, 5 bases. This CDR3 region has 13 residues. The V gene lost 6 bases and the J gene lost 0 bases, with 5 bases spanning the gap. Germline V gives CDR1 MGHRA, CDR2 YSYEKL. CDR3 sequence reads: CASRRANTGELFF. Here the CDR3 DNA reads TGCGCCAGCAGGAGGGCGAACACCGGGGAGCTGTTTTTT.

The chain joins TRBV6-1 to TRBJ1-5, with D possibly TRBD1 on 5 matching bases. V lost 0 bases and J lost 4, with 13 bases in between. CDR1 is MNHNS, CDR2 SASEGT, per germline. The CDR3 spans 16 residues. The CDR3 sequence: CASSEAGRAANQPQHF. In DNA form, the CDR3 reads TGTGCCAGCAGTGAAGCCGGCAGGGCCGCAAATCAGCCCCAGCATTTT.

This rearrangement joins TRBV28 to TRBJ2-5; 7 bases line up with TRBD2. J lost 5 bases, V lost 6 bases, and 9 bases had no gene match. This CDR3 has 14 amino acids. Germline V gene sequence: CDR1 MDHEN, CDR2 SYDVKM. The CDR3 coding sequence is TGTGCCAGCAGCGACGGGGGGACCAGGGAGACCCAGTACTTC. It translates to CASSDGGTRETQYF.

The chain uses TRBV2 and TRBJ2-3, with unresolved D. V was pared by 7 bases and J by 2 bases, with 7 bases between. CDR3 size: 12 residues. Germline CDR1 and CDR2: SNHLY and FYNNEI. The CDR3 coding sequence is TGTGCCAGCACACCTATCACAGATACGCAGTATTTT. Residues: CASTPITDTQYF.

This clone came up a few times. The chain joins TRBV12-3 or TRBV12-4 to TRBJ2-7, with D possibly matching TRBD1 (6 bases). This CDR3 region has 13 residues. Trimming removed 4 bases at V and 3 bases at J, with 10 bases between. The CDR3 reads CASSSSRGYEQYF. The CDR3 DNA is TGTGCCAGCAGTTCCAGCAGGGGCTACGAGCAGTACTTC.

J is TRBJ2-1 and V is TRBV5-1, with D hard to call. The CDR3 runs to 13 residues. V was clipped by 1 base and J by 6 bases, with 8 bases between them. Germline V gene lookup returns CDR1 SGHRS and CDR2 YFSETQ. The CDR3 sequence: CASSLRTSNEQFF. DNA for the CDR3: TGCGCCAGCAGCTTGAGAACAAGCAATGAGCAGTTCTTC.

The chain combines TRBV28 with TRBJ1-4; D possibly corresponds to TRBD1 (6 bases). The V gene lost 6 bases and the J gene lost 14 bases, with 19 bases spanning the gap. The CDR3 is 13 amino acids. Germline V lookup: CDR1 MDHEN, CDR2 SYDVKM. The chain's CDR3 is CASSLPETGFLFF. CDR3 DNA sequence: TGTGCCAGCAGCCTACCCGAGACAGGATTCCTGTTTTTT.

The chain employs TRBV28 and TRBJ2-7; no firm D call. V lost 3 bases and J 2 bases, leaving 11 bases between the germline ends. Germline CDR1 MDHEN, CDR2 SYDVKM. The CDR3 is made up of 14 amino acids. CDR3 loop: CASSLAGPTYEQYF. The CDR3 DNA reads as TGTGCCAGCAGTTTGGCAGGCCCTACCTACGAGCAGTACTTC.

The V and J genes are TRBV7-6 and TRBJ2-3, with D possibly being TRBD2 (6 bases). Germline V gene lookup returns CDR1 SGHVS and CDR2 FNYEAQ. V lost 5 bases, J lost 2 bases, and 14 bases lay in between. The CDR3 is 15 residues long. This CDR3 is CASSGGLRLTDTQYF. CDR3 DNA sequence: TGTGCCAGCAGCGGAGGACTAAGACTCACAGATACGCAGTATTTT. The whole variable domain, remainder taken from reference TRBV7-6 and TRBJ2-3, is GAGVSQSPRYKVTKRGQDVALRCDPISGHVSLYWYRQALGQGPEFLTYFNYEAQQDKSGLPNDRFSAERPEGSISTLTIQRTEQRDSAMYRCASSGGLRLTDTQYFGPGTRLTVL.

The V gene is TRBV27, the J gene TRBJ2-1, with D possibly matching TRBD2 (5 bases). The V gene's germline CDR1 is MNHEY and CDR2 SMNVEV (reference sequence). The CDR3 totals 14 residues. V gave up 6 bases and J gave up 7 bases, with 16 bases separating them. The CDR3 bases are TGTGCCAGCAGGGACTCAAACTCAAAGAATGAGCAGTTCTTC. This gives the protein CASRDSNSKNEQFF.

The chain links TRBV28 to TRBJ2-3, with a possible D match to TRBD2 (6 bases). Germline CDR1 is MDHEN and CDR2 is SYDVKM. The CDR3 extends over 19 amino acids. V shed 3 bases and J shed 0 bases, with 22 bases lying between them. For the CDR3, the DNA is TGTGCCAGCAGTTTGCCGATCGGGAGACCCCGACCTAGCACAGATACGCAGTATTTT. Translation: CASSLPIGRPRPSTDTQYF.

This chain joins TRBV6-5 and TRBJ1-6; D is ambiguous. Germline values: CDR1 MNHEY, CDR2 SVGAGI. The CDR3 consists of 13 residues. V gave up 6 bases and J gave up 7 bases, with 10 bases separating them. The CDR3 coding sequence is TGTGCCAGCAGCGATGGGCCCAATTCACCCCTCCACTTT. As protein: CASSDGPNSPLHF.